These T cell receptor beta chains were read from a single sample in a study of T cell responses to AZD1222 COVID-19 vaccine. TCRdb's table, derived via immunoSEQ multiplex PCR, lists solely in-frame clones and lacks some. The table shows some 150,000 clones, with 80% to 90% occurring only once. The sequencing here drew on peripheral blood, taken on day 0 of AZD1222 vaccination. These receptor sequences come from an adult in good health. The CDR3 runs from the conserved cysteine through the conserved F or W. The order of the fields is CDR3 length, V gene, clone size, J gene, D gene, CDR3 protein, CDR3 DNA. The D gene is left open where the match is weak. The size entry is marked missing in some rows and otherwise reads once, few, many or a size class.

>14|TRBV5-6|NA|TRBJ1-5|NA
CASSSRTGWQPQHF
TGTGCCAGCAGCTCCCGTACAGGGTGGCAGCCCCAGCATTTT
>11|TRBV9|NA|TRBJ1-2|NA
CASSVEGGYTF
TGTGCCAGCAGCGTAGAGGGCGGCTACACCTTC
>14|TRBV27|NA|TRBJ1-1|NA
CASRRQDGRTEAFF
TGTGCCAGCAGGAGACAGGACGGGAGGACTGAAGCTTTCTTT
>14|TRBV2|NA|TRBJ1-1|NA
CSSGGGSMNTEAFF
TGCAGCTCTGGGGGGGGGTCCATGAACACTGAAGCTTTCTTT
>15|TRBV28|NA|TRBJ1-5|TRBD1
CASSSAGGGVQPQHF
TGTGCCAGCAGCTCGGCGGGAGGGGGCGTTCAGCCCCAGCATTTT
>17|TRBV27|NA|TRBJ1-2|NA
CASSPFQTAGSNYGYTF
TGTGCCAGCAGTCCCTTTCAGACGGCCGGTTCTAACTATGGCTACACCTTC
>16|TRBV18|NA|TRBJ2-2|TRBD2
CASSPPEGGITGELFF
TGTGCCAGCTCACCTCCTGAGGGAGGGATCACCGGGGAGCTGTTTTTT
>17|TRBV18|NA|TRBJ2-7|TRBD2
CASSPLLLAGGIGEQYF
TGTGCCAGCTCACCCCTTCTTTTGGCGGGGGGCATCGGCGAGCAGTACTTC
>14|TRBV18|NA|TRBJ1-3|NA
CASSQQGSGNTIYF
TGTGCCAGCTCTCAACAGGGATCGGGAAACACCATATATTTT
>15|TRBV19|NA|TRBJ1-1|NA
CASKERAGLNTEAFF
TGTGCCAGTAAGGAGCGGGCAGGCCTGAACACTGAAGCTTTCTTT
>12|TRBV28|once|TRBJ1-4|NA
CASRLQGQKLFF
TGTGCCAGCAGATTACAGGGACAAAAACTGTTTTTT
>12|TRBV30|NA|TRBJ1-1|NA
CAWSRQAGEAFF
TGTGCCTGGAGCCGACAGGCAGGGGAAGCTTTCTTT